This entry describes one T cell receptor (beta chain). Its cognate antigen is unknown. The data were obtained in a study of shared clonotypes between healthy human individuals. As for the study in general: Donors were two women and three men aged 18 to 49. The study, taken as a whole, reports: Sharing across a few donors was seen in 5% to 5.5% of naive CD4 clonotypes. Among donors, sharing of clonotypes was expected to be affected by sequencing depth.

CD45RO-negative, CCR7-selected cells formed the naive CD8 fraction, which excluded terminally differentiated effector memory CD45RA+ cells. Several immunoSEQ plates held equal portions of the genomic DNA taken from each subset. This table comes from immunoSEQ multiplex PCR, and its TCRdb copy is limited to in-frame clones, with some not included. The sample yields millions of clones, about 95% seen once. This TCR was recovered from a young man in good health. The sequenced sample was naive CD8+ T cells sorted from blood.

The CDR3 sequence: CASSITGTGVGYTF. CDR3 bases: TGTGCCAGCAGTATCACCGGGACAGGGGTCGGCTACACCTTC. The chain recombines TRBV27 with TRBJ1-2, with TRBD1 identical over 10 bases. The germline gives CDR1 MNHEY, CDR2 SMNVEV (reference sequence). V trimming: 5 bases; J trimming: 8 bases; junction bases outside the gene matches: 8. The CDR3 has 14 residues.